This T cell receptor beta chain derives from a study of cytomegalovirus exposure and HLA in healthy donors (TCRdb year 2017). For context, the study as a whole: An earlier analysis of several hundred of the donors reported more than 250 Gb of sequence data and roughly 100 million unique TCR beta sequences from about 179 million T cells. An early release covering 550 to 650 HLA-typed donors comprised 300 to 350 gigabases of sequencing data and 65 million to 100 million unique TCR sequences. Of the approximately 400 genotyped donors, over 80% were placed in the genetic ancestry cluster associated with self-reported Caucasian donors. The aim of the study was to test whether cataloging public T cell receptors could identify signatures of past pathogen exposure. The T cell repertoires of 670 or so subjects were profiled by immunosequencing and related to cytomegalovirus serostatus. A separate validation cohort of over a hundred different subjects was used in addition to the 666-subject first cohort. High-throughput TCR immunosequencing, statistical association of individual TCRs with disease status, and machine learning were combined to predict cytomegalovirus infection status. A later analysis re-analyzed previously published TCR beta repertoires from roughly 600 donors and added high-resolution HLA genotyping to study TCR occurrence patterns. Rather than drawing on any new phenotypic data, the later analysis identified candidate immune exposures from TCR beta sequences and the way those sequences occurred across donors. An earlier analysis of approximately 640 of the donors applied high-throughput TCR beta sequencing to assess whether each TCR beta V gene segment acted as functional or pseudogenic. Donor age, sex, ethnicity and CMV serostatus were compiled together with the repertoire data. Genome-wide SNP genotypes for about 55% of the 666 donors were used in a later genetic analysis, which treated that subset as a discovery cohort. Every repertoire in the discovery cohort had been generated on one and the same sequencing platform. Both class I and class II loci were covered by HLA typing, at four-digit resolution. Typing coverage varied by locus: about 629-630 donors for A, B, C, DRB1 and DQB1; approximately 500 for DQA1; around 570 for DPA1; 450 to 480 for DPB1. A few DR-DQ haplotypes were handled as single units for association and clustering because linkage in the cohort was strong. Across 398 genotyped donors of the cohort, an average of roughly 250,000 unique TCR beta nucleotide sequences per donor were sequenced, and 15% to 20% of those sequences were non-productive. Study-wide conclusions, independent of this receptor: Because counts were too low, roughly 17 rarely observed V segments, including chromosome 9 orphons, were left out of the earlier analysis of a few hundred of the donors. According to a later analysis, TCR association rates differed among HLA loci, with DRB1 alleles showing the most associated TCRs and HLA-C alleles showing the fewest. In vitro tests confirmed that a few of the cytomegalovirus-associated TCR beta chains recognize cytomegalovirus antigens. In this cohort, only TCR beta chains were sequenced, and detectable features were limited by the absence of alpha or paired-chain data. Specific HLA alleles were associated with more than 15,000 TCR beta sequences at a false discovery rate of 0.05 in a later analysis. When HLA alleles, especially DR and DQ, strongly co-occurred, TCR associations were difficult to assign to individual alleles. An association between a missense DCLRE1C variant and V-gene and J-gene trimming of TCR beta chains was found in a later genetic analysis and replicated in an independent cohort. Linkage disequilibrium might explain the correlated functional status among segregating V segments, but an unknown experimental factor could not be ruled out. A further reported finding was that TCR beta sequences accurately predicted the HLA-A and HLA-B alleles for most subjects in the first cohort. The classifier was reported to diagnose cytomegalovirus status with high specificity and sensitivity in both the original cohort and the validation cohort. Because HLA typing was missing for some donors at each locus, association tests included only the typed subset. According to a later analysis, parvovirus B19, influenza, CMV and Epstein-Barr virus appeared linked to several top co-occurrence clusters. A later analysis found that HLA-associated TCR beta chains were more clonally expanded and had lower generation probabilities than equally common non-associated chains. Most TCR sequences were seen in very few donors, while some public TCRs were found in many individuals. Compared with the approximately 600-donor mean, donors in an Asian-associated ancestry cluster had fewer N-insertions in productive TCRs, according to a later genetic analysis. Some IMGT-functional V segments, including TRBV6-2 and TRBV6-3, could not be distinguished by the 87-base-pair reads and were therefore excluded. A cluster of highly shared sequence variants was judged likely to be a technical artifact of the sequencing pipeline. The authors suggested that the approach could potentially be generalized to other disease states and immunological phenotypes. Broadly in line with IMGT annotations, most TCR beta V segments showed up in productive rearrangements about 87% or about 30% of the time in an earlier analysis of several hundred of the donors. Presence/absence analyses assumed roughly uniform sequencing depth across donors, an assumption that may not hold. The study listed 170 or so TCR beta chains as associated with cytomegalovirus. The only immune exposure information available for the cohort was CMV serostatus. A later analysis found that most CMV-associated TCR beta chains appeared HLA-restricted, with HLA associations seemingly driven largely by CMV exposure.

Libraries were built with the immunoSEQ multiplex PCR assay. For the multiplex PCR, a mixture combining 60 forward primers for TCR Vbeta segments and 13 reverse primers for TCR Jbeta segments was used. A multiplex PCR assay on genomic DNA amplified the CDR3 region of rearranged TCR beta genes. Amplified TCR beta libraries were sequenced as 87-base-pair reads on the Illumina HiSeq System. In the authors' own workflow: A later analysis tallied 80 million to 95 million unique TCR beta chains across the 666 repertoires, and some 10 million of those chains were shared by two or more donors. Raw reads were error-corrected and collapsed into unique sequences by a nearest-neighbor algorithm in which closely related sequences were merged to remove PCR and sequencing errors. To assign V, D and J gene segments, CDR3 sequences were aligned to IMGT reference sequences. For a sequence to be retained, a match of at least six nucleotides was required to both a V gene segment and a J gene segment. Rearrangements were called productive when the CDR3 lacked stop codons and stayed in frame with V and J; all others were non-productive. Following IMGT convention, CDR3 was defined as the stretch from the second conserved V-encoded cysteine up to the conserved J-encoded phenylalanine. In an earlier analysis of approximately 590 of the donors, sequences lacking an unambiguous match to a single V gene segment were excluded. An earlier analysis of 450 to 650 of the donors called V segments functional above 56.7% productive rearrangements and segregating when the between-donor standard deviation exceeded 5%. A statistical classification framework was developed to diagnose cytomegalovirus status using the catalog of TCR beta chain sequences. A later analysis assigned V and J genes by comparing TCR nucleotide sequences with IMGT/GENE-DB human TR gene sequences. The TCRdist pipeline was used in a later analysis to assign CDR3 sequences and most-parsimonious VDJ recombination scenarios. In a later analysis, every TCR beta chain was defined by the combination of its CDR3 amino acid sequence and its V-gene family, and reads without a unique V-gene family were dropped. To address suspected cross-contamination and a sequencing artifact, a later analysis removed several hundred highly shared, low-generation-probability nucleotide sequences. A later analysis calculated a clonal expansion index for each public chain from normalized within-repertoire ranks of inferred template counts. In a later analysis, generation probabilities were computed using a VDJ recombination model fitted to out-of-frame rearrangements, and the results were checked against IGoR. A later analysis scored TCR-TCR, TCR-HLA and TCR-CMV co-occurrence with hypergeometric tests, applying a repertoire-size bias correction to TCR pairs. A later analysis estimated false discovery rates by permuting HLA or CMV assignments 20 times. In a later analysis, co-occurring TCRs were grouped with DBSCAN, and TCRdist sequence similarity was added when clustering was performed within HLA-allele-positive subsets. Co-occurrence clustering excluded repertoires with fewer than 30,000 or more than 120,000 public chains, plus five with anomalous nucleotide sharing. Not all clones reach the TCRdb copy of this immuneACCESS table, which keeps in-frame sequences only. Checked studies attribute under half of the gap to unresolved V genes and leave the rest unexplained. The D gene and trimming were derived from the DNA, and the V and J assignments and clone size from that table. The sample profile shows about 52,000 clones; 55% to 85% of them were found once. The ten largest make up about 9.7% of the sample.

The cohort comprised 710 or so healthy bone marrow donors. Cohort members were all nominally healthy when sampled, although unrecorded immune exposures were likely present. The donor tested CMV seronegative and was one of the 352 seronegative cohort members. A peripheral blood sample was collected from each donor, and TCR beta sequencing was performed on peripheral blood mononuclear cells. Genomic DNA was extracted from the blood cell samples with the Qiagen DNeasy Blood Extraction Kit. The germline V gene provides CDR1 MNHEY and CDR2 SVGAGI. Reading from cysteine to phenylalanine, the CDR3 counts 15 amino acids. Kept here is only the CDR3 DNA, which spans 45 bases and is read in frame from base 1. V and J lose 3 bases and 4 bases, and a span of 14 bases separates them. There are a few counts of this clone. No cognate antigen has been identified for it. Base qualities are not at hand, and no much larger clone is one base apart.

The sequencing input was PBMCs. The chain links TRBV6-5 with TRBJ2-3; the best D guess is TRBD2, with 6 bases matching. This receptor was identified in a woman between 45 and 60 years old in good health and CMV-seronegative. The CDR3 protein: CASSYFSGSADTQYF. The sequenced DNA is TGTGCCAGCAGTTATTTTAGCGGTAGTGCAGATACGCAGTATTTT.